This section outlines one TCR beta chain sequence together with its context. The target antigen is unknown. One junction end does not reproduce the germline sequence, and a read error may be involved. The CDR3 runs to 19 residues. The germline V gene has CDR1 SGHVS and CDR2 FQNEAQ. Both blood RNA, taken from unsorted whole blood, and germline DNA were extracted. Patients showed chronic HBV infection and an absence of prior treatment. The data are from a study of tumor-infiltrating lymphocytes in primary liver carcinoma. Constant-region priming of approximately 500 ng total RNA yielded TCR beta cDNA. What produced the TCR beta libraries was three nested multiplex PCR rounds using slightly modified ARM-PCR. It was with TRBV1-TRBV30 forward primers and a C-beta reverse primer that the first two PCR rounds were run, at about 9 cycles each. TCRdb reanalysed the multiplex PCR reads using MiXCR and keeps one entry per CDR3 protein. The sample includes about 200,000 distinct CDR3 sequences, about 61% of them seen just once.

Findings of the study overall: Tumor region pairs shared more overlap than did tumor-adjacent and tumor-blood pairs.

The sequence was obtained from a woman aged 55-70 years with primary liver carcinoma and hepatitis B virus infection. Sequencing used peripheral blood. The V and J genes are TRBV7-8 and TRBJ2-2; 13 bases map to TRBD2. In DNA form, the CDR3 reads TGTGCCAGCAGCCCCCGGGGGACTAGCGGGACCGTCAGACCCGGGGAGCTGTCTTTT. Translation gives CASSPRGTSGTVRPGELSF. The variable domain in full, with the rest retrieved from reference TRBV7-8 and TRBJ2-2, is GAGVSQSPRYKVAKRGQDVALRCDPISGHVSLFWYQQALGQGPEFLTYFQNEAQLDKSGLPSDRFFAERPEGSVSTLKIQRTQQEDSAVYLCASSPRGTSGTVRPGELSFGEGSRLTVL.